The 22 T cell receptor beta chains below all came from one sample that was sequenced in a study of blood T cell repertoires in COVID-19. Profiling relied on immunoSEQ multiplex PCR, and the TCRdb table lists in-frame clones only, not all of them. The sample yields 200,000 to 300,000 clones, 70% to 90% seen once. Sequences were obtained from PBMCs or T cells enriched from blood (not recorded which). These receptors were collected from a woman aged 40 to 55 with acute COVID-19.

The V call is TRBV29-1, the J call TRBJ1-1; a weak D match, TRBD1 (5 bases). CDR3 length equals 11 residues. Per germline, CDR1 SQVTM and CDR2 ANQGSEA. The V end lost 3 bases, the J end lost 7 bases, and 9 bases lay between the germline ends. The CDR3 coding sequence is TGCAGCGTTGATGGGGGGAGTGAAGCTTTCTTT. It is translated as CSVDGGSEAFF.

The V call is TRBV19, the J call TRBJ1-6, with 7 bases lining up with TRBD1. The ends lost 5 bases at V and 3 bases at J; junction bases unmatched: 7. CDR1 and CDR2 (germline): LNHDA, SQIVND (reference sequence). The CDR3 extends over 16 amino acids. CDR3 protein: CASSVGQQGYNSPLHF. As DNA, the CDR3 is TGTGCCAGTAGTGTGGGACAGCAAGGCTATAATTCACCCCTCCACTTT.

The CDR3 sequence is CSASLAGMGGNEQFF. CDR3 nucleotide sequence: TGCAGTGCTAGTCTAGCGGGGATGGGTGGCAATGAGCAGTTCTTC. The V gene is TRBV20-1, the J gene TRBJ2-1, with 9 bases identical to TRBD2. CDR3 length equals 15 residues. Germline lookup yields CDR1 DFQATT and CDR2 SNEGSKA (reference sequence). The ends lost 3 bases at V and 6 bases at J; junction bases unmatched: 9.

A word on this clone: Additional DNA sequences in this sample encode the identical CDR3. This chain connects TRBV6-1 to TRBJ1-5; D is unresolved. CDR3 length: 14 amino acids. The V end was cut by 0 bases, the J end by 5 bases, with 8 bases between. Germline V gene lookup returns CDR1 MNHNS and CDR2 SASEGT. CDR3 protein: CASSEARGYQPQHF. Written as DNA, the CDR3 is TGTGCCAGCAGTGAAGCGCGAGGGTATCAGCCCCAGCATTTT.

This sequence joins TRBV4-1 and TRBJ1-1; 7 bases are shared with TRBD1. J lost 1 base, V lost 7 bases, and 9 bases had no gene match. Looked up from germline, CDR1 is MGHRA and CDR2 is YSYEKL. CDR3 length equals 15 residues. The chain's CDR3 is CASTPETGSNTEAFF. CDR3 DNA sequence: TGCGCCAGCACTCCGGAGACAGGGTCGAACACTGAAGCTTTCTTT.

Here the CDR3 reads CASSLDPLTGLNYGYTF. The CDR3, as DNA: TGTGCCAGCAGCTTAGATCCTTTGACAGGGCTGAACTATGGCTACACCTTC. V and J are TRBV11-3 and TRBJ1-2; 7 positions match TRBD1. The germline V gene has CDR1 SGHNT and CDR2 YENEEA. V was pared by 0 bases and J by 2 bases, with 9 bases of the junction left unmatched. CDR3 size: 17 residues.

DNA of the CDR3: TGTGCCACCAAGGAGGAGGGCCCGAGGCCCCAGCATTTT. Translation: CATKEEGPRPQHF. V usage is TRBV2 and J usage is TRBJ1-5; unclear D gene. This CDR3 is built from 13 residues. Trimming stripped 10 bases from V and 9 bases from J, with 19 bases between. The germline V gene has CDR1 SNHLY and CDR2 FYNNEI. Drawing the rest from reference TRBV2 and TRBJ1-5, the complete variable domain is EPEVTQTPSHQVTQMGQEVILRCVPISNHLYFYWYRQILGQKVEFLVSFYNNEISEKSEIFDDQFSVERPDGSNFTLKIRSTKLEDSAMYFCATKEEGPRPQHFGDGTRLSIL.

J is TRBJ2-1 and V is TRBV7-2; 9 bases are shared with TRBD1. Trimming at V came to 2 bases and at J to 4 bases, leaving 9 bases not matched to a gene. This CDR3 contains 17 residues. The germline V gene encodes CDR1 SGHTA and CDR2 FQGNSA. The CDR3 loop reads CASSLLGTGNLYNEQFF. The CDR3 DNA is TGTGCCAGCAGCTTACTCGGGACAGGGAACCTATACAATGAGCAGTTCTTC. Full variable domain (outside the CDR3, taken from reference TRBV7-2 and TRBJ2-1): GAGVSQSPSNKVTEKGKDVELRCDPISGHTALYWYRQSLGQGLEFLIYFQGNSAPDKSGLPSDRFSAERTGGSVSTLTIQRTQQEDSAVYLCASSLLGTGNLYNEQFFGPGTRLTVL.

V is TRBV24-1 and J is TRBJ2-3, with D perhaps TRBD2 (5 bases). Germline V lookup: CDR1 KGHDR, CDR2 SFDVKD. Between the trimmed V and J ends, which lost 5 bases and 6 bases, there was a span of 14 bases. The length of the CDR3 is 14 residues. CDR3 nucleotides: TGTGCCACCAGTGGCGGACTCCCAGAGGATACGCAGTATTTT. Protein product: CATSGGLPEDTQYF.

The genes are TRBV19 and TRBJ1-4, with TRBD1 matching over 7 bases. J was trimmed by 7 bases and V by 6 bases; bases with no gene match: 8. The CDR3 covers 14 residues. The germline CDR1 and CDR2 sequences are LNHDA and SQIVND (reference sequence). The CDR3 here is CASSPTGVVEKLFF. CDR3 in DNA: TGTGCCAGTAGCCCTACAGGGGTTGTTGAAAAACTGTTTTTT.

The chain recombines TRBV5-1 with TRBJ1-3, with D perhaps TRBD1 (5 bases). CDR1 and CDR2 from the germline V gene are SGHRS and YFSETQ. This CDR3 spans 15 amino acids. The V end was cut by 3 bases, the J end by 3 bases, with 13 bases between. The CDR3: CASSSTGAGGNTIYF. The CDR3 DNA is TGCGCCAGCAGCTCCACAGGAGCGGGTGGAAACACCATATATTTT.

The rearrangement uses TRBV7-2 and TRBJ2-2; tentatively, D is TRBD1 (6 bases). The CDR3 extends over 13 amino acids. Germline CDR1 is SGHTA and CDR2 is FQGNSA. Trimming took 6 bases from V and 6 from J, leaving 11 bases between them. In DNA form, the CDR3 reads TGTGCCAGCAGGCCAGGGGTCCCCGGGGAGCTGTTTTTT. It translates to CASRPGVPGELFF.

V gene TRBV5-6 combines with J gene TRBJ2-3; possibly TRBD1 for D (6 bases). The V gene's germline CDR1 is SGHDT and CDR2 YYEEEE. V was trimmed by 4 bases and J by 2 bases, leaving 14 bases between them. This CDR3 has 15 residues. For the CDR3, the DNA is TGTGCCAGCAGCCGTAGAGGACAGATCACAGATACGCAGTATTTT. Its protein is CASSRRGQITDTQYF.

The chain's CDR3 is CASSAPGLPTSTQYF. As DNA, the CDR3 is TGTGCCAGCAGCGCGCCGGGACTACCCACTTCTACGCAGTATTTT. The rearrangement links TRBV13 to TRBJ2-3, with 7 bases identical to TRBD2. This CDR3 is built from 15 residues. The V gene's germline CDR1 is PRHDT and CDR2 FYEKMQ (reference sequence). V shed 5 bases, J shed 8 bases, and the junction held 13 bases outside the gene matches.

The rearrangement uses TRBV3-1 (or the pseudogene TRBV3-2) and TRBJ1-2; TRBD1 matches 8 bases. V gave up 0 bases and J gave up 1 base; unmatched junction bases: 4. Germline values: CDR1 LGHDT, CDR2 YNNKEL (reference sequence). The CDR3 is made up of 16 amino acids. The CDR3 region is CASSQDRRGLNYGYTF. CDR3 nucleotides: TGTGCCAGCAGCCAAGATCGCAGGGGGCTTAACTATGGCTACACCTTC.

The J gene is TRBJ1-2, the V gene TRBV29-1, with D hard to call. CDR3 size: 15 residues. Germline values: CDR1 SQVTM, CDR2 ANQGSEA. V was pared by 0 bases and J by 4 bases, with 15 bases between. The CDR3 bases are TGCAGCGTTGAAGATCCCACACGCTTAATCTATGGCTACACCTTC. This gives the protein CSVEDPTRLIYGYTF.

J is TRBJ2-3 and V is TRBV5-4; TRBD1 agrees at 7 bases. CDR3 length: 13 residues. The germline V gene encodes CDR1 SGHNT and CDR2 YYREEE (reference sequence). The J segment lost 7 bases and the V segment lost 4 bases, leaving 6 bases of the junction unmatched. The CDR3 sequence is CASSDRVLYTQYF. DNA of the CDR3: TGTGCCAGCAGCGACAGGGTTTTATATACGCAGTATTTT. Drawing the rest from reference TRBV5-4 and TRBJ2-3, the complete variable domain is ETGVTQSPTHLIKTRGQQVTLRCSSQSGHNTVSWYQQALGQGPQFIFQYYREEENGRGNFPPRFSGLQFPNYSSELNVNALELDDSALYLCASSDRVLYTQYFGPGTRLTVL.

The chain has TRBV7-9 and TRBJ1-4; D gene unclear. Germline V gene sequence: CDR1 SEHNR, CDR2 FQNEAQ (reference sequence). Deletions cut 1 base from V and 11 bases from J, with 11 bases between. This CDR3 has 13 residues. The CDR3 region has the DNA TGTGCCAGCAGCTTAGTGGAGGGAGCGAAACTGTTTTTT. This sequence encodes CASSLVEGAKLFF.

This sequence joins TRBV14 and TRBJ1-2, with TRBD1 as a possible D gene (6 bases). Germline CDR1 SGHDN, CDR2 FVKESK. This CDR3 region has 15 residues. V dropped 0 bases and J dropped 4 bases, with 12 bases sitting between them. CDR3 sequence: CASSQDSRTAYGYTF. The CDR3 nucleotides are TGTGCCAGCAGCCAAGATTCTAGGACAGCCTATGGCTACACCTTC.

The chain joins TRBV30 to TRBJ2-7, with no clear D. Trimming removed 0 bases at V and 1 base at J, with 7 bases between. The germline V gene has CDR1 GTSNPN and CDR2 SVGIG (reference sequence). The CDR3 has 13 amino acids. CDR3 in DNA: TGTGCCTGGAGTGTGGGCTGGTCCTACGAGCAGTACTTC. Translating it yields CAWSVGWSYEQYF.

The chain employs TRBV6-5 and TRBJ2-2; a possible D gene is TRBD2 (7 bases). The CDR3 runs 16 residues. Per the germline V gene, CDR1 is MNHEY and CDR2 is SVGAGI. V shed 0 bases and J shed 4 bases, with 12 bases lying between them. CDR3 region: CASSYSGGAGTGELFF. The CDR3 DNA reads TGTGCCAGCAGTTACTCAGGGGGGGCGGGCACCGGGGAGCTGTTTTTT.

This clone was found a few times. V usage is TRBV3-1 (or the pseudogene TRBV3-2) and J usage is TRBJ2-3; weak D call: TRBD1 (6 bases). Germline CDR1 and CDR2: LGHDT and YNNKEL (reference sequence). The CDR3 is made up of 14 amino acids. The ends were cut back, 0 bases at V and 6 bases at J, with 10 bases in the middle. The CDR3 sequence: CASSQDLDRDTQYF. CDR3 DNA: TGTGCCAGCAGCCAAGATCTTGACAGGGATACGCAGTATTTT.